This T cell receptor beta chain was recovered during a study of cytomegalovirus exposure and HLA in healthy donors. The study's findings and limits: Productive rates of about 87% or about 30% were seen for most TCR beta V segments in an earlier analysis. Across donors, most TCRs were seen rarely, yet some public ones were widespread.

V shed 1 base, J shed 9 bases, and the junction held 11 bases outside the gene matches. Germline lookup yields CDR1 SEHNR and CDR2 FQNEAQ (reference sequence). CDR3 size: 16 residues. Vbeta (60) and Jbeta (13) primers were used in the PCR. The data were produced by immunoSEQ multiplex PCR, yet TCRdb's version contains in-frame clones alone and is incomplete. The table has fewer than 150,000 clones, over 50% seen once. This clone has more than one count but fewer than ten. As yet, its antigen is unknown. This receptor was taken from a human donor in good health. Sequenced: PBMCs. The rearrangement uses TRBV7-9 and TRBJ2-1; 8 bases are a match to TRBD1. The CDR3 region has the DNA TGTGCCAGCAGCTTAGAGGTTCAGGGGGCGCGTGGTGAGCAGTTCTTC. Translation: CASSLEVQGARGEQFF.